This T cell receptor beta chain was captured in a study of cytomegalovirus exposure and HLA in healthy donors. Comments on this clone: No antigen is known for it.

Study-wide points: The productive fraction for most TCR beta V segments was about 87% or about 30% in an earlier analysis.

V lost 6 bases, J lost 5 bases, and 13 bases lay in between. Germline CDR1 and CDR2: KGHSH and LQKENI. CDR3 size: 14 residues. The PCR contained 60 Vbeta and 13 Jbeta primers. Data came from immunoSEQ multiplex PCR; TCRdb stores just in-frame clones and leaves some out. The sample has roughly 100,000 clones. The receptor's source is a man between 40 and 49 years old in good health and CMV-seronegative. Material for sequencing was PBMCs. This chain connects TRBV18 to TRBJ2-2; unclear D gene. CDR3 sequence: CASSPPGRTGELFF. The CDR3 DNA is TGTGCCAGCTCTCCCCCTGGGCGAACCGGGGAGCTGTTTTTT.